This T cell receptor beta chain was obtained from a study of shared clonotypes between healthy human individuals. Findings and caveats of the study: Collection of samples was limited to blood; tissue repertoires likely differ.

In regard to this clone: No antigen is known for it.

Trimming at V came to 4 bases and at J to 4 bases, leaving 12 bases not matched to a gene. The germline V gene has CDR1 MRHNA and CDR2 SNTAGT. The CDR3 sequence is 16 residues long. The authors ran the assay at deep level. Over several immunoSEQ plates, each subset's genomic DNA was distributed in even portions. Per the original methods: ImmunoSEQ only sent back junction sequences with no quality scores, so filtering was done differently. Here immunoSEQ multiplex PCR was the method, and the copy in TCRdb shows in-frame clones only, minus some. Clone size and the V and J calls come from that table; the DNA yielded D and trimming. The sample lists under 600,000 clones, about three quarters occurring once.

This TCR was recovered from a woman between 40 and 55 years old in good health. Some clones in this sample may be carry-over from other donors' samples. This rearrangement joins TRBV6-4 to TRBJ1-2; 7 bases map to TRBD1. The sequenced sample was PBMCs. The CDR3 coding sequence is TGTGCCAGCAGTGCCACCATTGGGACAGAGGTCTATGGCTACACCTTC. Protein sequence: CASSATIGTEVYGYTF.